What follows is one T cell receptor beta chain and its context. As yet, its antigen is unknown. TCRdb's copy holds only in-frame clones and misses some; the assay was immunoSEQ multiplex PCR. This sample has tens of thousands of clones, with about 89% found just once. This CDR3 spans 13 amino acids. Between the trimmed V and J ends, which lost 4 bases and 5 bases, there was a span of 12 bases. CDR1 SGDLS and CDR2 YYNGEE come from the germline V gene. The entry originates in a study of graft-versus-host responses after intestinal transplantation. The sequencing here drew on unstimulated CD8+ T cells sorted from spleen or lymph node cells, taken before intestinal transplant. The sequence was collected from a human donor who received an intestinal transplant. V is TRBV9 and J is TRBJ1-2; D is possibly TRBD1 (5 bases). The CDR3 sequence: CASSSGGGYGYTF. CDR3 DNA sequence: TGTGCCAGCAGCTCAGGCGGGGGGTATGGCTACACCTTC.